Listed below are T cell receptor beta chains from one sample, sequenced in a study of T cells in Graves' hyperthyroidism and ophthalmopathy. TCRdb re-called the multiplex PCR reads through MiXCR, storing one row per CDR3 protein. The profile shows 500,000 or so distinct CDR3 sequences, roughly 15% of them singletons. The specimen was blood. The receptor source for this set is a woman between 18 and 30 years old with Graves' ophthalmopathy. Each CDR3 is given with its conserved first and last residue. The D gene is left open where the match is weak. The listing skips clone size in some rows; elsewhere it reads once, few, many or a size class.

TRBV7-2,many,TRBJ2-4,.,TGTGCCAGCAGCCGAACGATAGGGATGGGAAACATTCAGTACTTC,CASSRTIGMGNIQYF
TRBV29-1,few,TRBJ2-2,.,TGCAGCGTGGGGGCTTTCGGGGAGCTGTTTTTT,CSVGAFGELFF
TRBV7-9,many,TRBJ1-2,TRBD1,TGTGCCAGCAGCTTAAGTTCCAGGGGGCGTAGCTATGGCTACACCTTC,CASSLSSRGRSYGYTF
TRBV11-3,many,TRBJ2-1,.,TGTGCCAGCAGCCCCGGACGGACCAATGAGCAGTTCTTC,CASSPGRTNEQFF
TRBV12-3/TRBV12-4,many,TRBJ2-3,.,TGTGCCAGCAGTTTAGATATCACAGATACGCAGTATTTT,CASSLDITDTQYF
TRBV5-1,once,TRBJ1-2,.,TGCGCCAACAGCTTGGGAGGACAGTCCTATGGCTACACCTTC,CANSLGGQSYGYTF
TRBV5-5,few,TRBJ1-2,.,TGTGCCAGCAGCCTAGAGGAGATTACTAACTATGGCTACACCTTC,CASSLEEITNYGYTF
TRBV28,.,TRBJ1-1,.,TGTGCCAGCAGTCAACTTTCGGGGGCACTGGACACTGAAGCTTTCTTT,CASSQLSGALDTEAFF
TRBV30,.,TRBJ1-2,.,TGTGCCTGGTCCCTTAACCGGGGCTATGGCTACACCTTC,CAWSLNRGYGYTF
TRBV11-2,many,TRBJ1-1,.,TGTGCCAGCAGCTCATCTTTGAACACTGAAGCTTTCTTT,CASSSSLNTEAFF
TRBV5-6,many,TRBJ2-3,.,TGTGCCAGCAGCTTGCAGGTTGGGAATACGCAGTATTTT,CASSLQVGNTQYF
TRBV9,.,TRBJ2-3,TRBD2,TGTGCCAGCAGCGTAGTACCGGGGGGTAGCACAGATACGCAGTATTTT,CASSVVPGGSTDTQYF
TRBV20-1,few,TRBJ1-6,TRBD1,TGCAGTGCTAGTGTCCGGGACAGGGAGGGCCATTCACCCCTCCACTTT,CSASVRDREGHSPLHF
TRBV4-1,few,TRBJ2-7,TRBD1,TGCGCCAGCAGCCAGGAACAGGGGGCCAATTACGAGCAGTACTTC,CASSQEQGANYEQYF
TRBV7-2,many,TRBJ1-2,.,TGTGCCAGCAGCCCCCTCGGCGTAGGGGATGGCTACACCTTC,CASSPLGVGDGYTF
TRBV19,few,TRBJ1-5,TRBD1,TGTGCCAGTAGTACGACAGGGGACAATCAGCCCCAGCATTTT,CASSTTGDNQPQHF
TRBV5-5,few,TRBJ2-2,.,TGTGCCAGCAGCTTGATTTTCACCGGGGAGCTGTTTTTT,CASSLIFTGELFF
TRBV28,few,TRBJ2-7,TRBD1,TGTGCCAGCAGTCCGCAACAGGGGCTCTCCTACGAGCAGTACTTC,CASSPQQGLSYEQYF
TRBV7-2,many,TRBJ2-3,.,TGTGCCAGCAGCGGGGATATTGGAGCTACTAGCACAGATACGCAGTATTTT,CASSGDIGATSTDTQYF
TRBV27,many,TRBJ2-7,.,TGTGCCAGCAGTTTAGGGGCCAGATCCTACGAGCAGTACTTC,CASSLGARSYEQYF
TRBV24-1,many,TRBJ2-1,.,TGTGCCACTGGGCAACTGGAAGAGCAGTTCTTC,CATGQLEEQFF
TRBV11-2,many,TRBJ2-1,.,TGTGCCAGCAGCCCACCCGGGCTGTATGAGCAGTTCTTC,CASSPPGLYEQFF
TRBV5-4,few,TRBJ2-3,.,TGTGCCAGCAGCTTGGTGGGGGCCCTCACAGATACGCAGTATTTT,CASSLVGALTDTQYF
TRBV10-2,.,TRBJ1-1,.,TGCGCCAGCAGTGAATACGGGGCATTGACAGAGGGTTTGAACACTGAAGCTTTCTTT,CASSEYGALTEGLNTEAFF
TRBV11-2,many,TRBJ1-3,.,TGTGCCAGCAGCTTAGGGGGGACGGCCGGAAACACCATATATTTT,CASSLGGTAGNTIYF
TRBV6-1,.,TRBJ2-3,.,TGTGCCAGCAGTACCAGGGGTAGGACAGATACGCAGTATTTT,CASSTRGRTDTQYF